This T cell receptor beta chain was recorded in a study of regulatory T cells in long-lasting Graves disease. According to the study, TCR beta libraries were built with iRepertoire HTBI primers and CDR3-region Arm-PCR. A single record per CDR3 protein comes from TCRdb applying MiXCR to the multiplex PCR reads. The data show under 500,000 distinct CDR3 sequences, with about 20% seen just once and around 21% held by the top ten. As to time point: persistent/refractory GD, antithyroid drugs over 5 years with positive TRAb. PBMC RNA served as the TCR library source. This clonotype was counted ten times or more. Specimen: peripheral blood mononuclear cells (PBMCs), collected when the disease was refractory, from a patient treated with antithyroid drugs. The TCR originated in a female donor with Graves disease.

The CDR3 DNA follows: TGTGCCAGCAGCTTCCTAGCGGGAGTCAGCTACGAGCAGTACTTC. Protein sequence: CASSFLAGVSYEQYF. The V and J genes are TRBV11-2 and TRBJ2-7; 10 bases are shared with TRBD2. The trim removed 3 bases at V and 3 bases at J, leaving 5 bases unmatched. The CDR3 spans 15 residues. Germline V gene lookup returns CDR1 SGHAT and CDR2 FQNNGV.